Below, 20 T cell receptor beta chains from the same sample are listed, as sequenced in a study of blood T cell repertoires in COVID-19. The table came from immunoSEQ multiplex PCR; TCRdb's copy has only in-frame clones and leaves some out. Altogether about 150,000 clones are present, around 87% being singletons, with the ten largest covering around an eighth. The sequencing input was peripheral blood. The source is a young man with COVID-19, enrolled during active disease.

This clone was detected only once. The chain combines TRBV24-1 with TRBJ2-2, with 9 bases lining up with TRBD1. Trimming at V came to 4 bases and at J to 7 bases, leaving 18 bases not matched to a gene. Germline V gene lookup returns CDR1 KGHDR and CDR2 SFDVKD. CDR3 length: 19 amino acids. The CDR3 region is CATSDFTPGTGYGGGELFF. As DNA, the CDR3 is TGTGCCACCAGTGACTTCACTCCCGGGACAGGGTATGGAGGCGGGGAGCTGTTTTTT.

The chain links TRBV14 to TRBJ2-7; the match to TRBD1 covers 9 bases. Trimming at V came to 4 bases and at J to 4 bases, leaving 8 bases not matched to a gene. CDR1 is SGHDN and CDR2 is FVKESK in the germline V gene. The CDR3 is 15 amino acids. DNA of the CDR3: TGTGCCAGCAGCCTATATACCGGGACAGGGTACGAGCAGTACTTC. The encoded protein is CASSLYTGTGYEQYF.

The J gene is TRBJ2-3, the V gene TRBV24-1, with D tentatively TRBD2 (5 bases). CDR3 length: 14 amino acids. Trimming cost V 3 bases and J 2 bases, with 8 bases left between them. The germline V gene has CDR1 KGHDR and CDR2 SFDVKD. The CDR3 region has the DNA TGTGCCACCAGTGATCCCGGACTCACAGATACGCAGTATTTT. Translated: CATSDPGLTDTQYF.

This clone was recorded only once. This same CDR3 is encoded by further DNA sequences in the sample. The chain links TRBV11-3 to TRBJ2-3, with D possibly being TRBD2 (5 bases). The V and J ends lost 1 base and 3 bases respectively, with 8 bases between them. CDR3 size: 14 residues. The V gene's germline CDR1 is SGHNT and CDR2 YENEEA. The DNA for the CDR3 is TGTGCCAGCAGCTTAGGTAGAGGGACAGATACGCAGTATTTT. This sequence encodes CASSLGRGTDTQYF.

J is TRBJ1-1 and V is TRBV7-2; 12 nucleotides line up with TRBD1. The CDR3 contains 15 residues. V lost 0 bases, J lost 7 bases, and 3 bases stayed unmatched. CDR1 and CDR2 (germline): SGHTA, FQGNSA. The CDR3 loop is CASSLAGQGAGEAFF. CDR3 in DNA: TGTGCCAGCAGCTTAGCGGGACAGGGGGCAGGTGAAGCTTTCTTT.

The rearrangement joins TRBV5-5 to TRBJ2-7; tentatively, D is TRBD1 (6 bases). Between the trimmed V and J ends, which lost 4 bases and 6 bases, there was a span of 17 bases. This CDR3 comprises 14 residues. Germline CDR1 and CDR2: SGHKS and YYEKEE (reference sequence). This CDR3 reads CASSKQTGVSEQYF. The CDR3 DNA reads TGTGCCAGCAGCAAACAGACAGGCGTTTCCGAGCAGTACTTC.

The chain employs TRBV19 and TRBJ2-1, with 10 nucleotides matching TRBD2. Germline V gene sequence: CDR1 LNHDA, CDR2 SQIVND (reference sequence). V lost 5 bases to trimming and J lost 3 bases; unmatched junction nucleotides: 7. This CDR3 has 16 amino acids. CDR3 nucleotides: TGTGCCAGTAGTCAAATAGCGGGAGGATACTACAATGAGCAGTTCTTC. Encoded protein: CASSQIAGGYYNEQFF.

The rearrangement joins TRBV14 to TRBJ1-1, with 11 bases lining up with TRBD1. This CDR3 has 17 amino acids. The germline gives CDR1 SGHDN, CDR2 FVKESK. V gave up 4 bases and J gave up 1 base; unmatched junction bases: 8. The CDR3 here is CASSRLGTGGSNTEAFF. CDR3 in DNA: TGTGCCAGCAGCCGACTCGGGACAGGGGGTTCGAACACTGAAGCTTTCTTT.

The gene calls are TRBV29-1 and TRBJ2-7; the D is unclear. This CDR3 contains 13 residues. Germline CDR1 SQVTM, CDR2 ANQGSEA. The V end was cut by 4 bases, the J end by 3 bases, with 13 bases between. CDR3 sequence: CSVAGTGGYEQYF. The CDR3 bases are TGCAGCGTTGCCGGTACCGGTGGCTACGAGCAGTACTTC.

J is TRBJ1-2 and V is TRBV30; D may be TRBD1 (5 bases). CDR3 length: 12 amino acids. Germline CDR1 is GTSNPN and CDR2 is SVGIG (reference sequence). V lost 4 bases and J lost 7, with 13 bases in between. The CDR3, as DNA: TGTGCCTGGACCCAGGGTGGAGTTGGCTACACCTTC. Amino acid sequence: CAWTQGGVGYTF.

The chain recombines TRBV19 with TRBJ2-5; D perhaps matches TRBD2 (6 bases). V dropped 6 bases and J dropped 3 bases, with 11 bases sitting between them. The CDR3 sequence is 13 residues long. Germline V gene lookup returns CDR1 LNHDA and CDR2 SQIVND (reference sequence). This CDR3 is CASRPWGEETQYF. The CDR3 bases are TGTGCCAGTAGGCCTTGGGGGGAAGAGACCCAGTACTTC.

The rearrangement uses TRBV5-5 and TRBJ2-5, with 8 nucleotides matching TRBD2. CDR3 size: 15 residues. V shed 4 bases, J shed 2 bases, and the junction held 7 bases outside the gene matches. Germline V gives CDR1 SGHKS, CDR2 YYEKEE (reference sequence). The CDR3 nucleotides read TGTGCCAGCAGCAGGTCTAGCGGGCCACAAGAGACCCAGTACTTC. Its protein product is CASSRSSGPQETQYF.

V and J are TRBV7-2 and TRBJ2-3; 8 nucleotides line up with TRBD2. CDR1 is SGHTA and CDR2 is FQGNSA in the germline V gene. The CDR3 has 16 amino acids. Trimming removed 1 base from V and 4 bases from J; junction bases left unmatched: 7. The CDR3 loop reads CASSLVPAGVADTQYF. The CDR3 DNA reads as TGTGCCAGCAGCTTAGTTCCAGCGGGAGTGGCAGATACGCAGTATTTT.

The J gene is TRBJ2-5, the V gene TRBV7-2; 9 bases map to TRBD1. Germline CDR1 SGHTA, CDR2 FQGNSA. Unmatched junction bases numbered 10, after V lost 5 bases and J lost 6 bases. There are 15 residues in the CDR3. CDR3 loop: CASSKAPGQGKTQYF. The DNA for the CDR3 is TGTGCCAGCAGCAAAGCCCCGGGACAGGGAAAGACCCAGTACTTC.

As DNA, the CDR3 is TGTGCCAGTAGTATCCCGCCTACCCATCCGGGACAGGGTTCTGGAAACACCATATATTTT. This encodes CASSIPPTHPGQGSGNTIYF. This chain joins TRBV19 and TRBJ1-3; TRBD1 matches at 9 bases. V gave up 3 bases and J gave up 1 base; unmatched junction bases: 16. The germline V gene encodes CDR1 LNHDA and CDR2 SQIVND (reference sequence). The CDR3 runs 20 residues.

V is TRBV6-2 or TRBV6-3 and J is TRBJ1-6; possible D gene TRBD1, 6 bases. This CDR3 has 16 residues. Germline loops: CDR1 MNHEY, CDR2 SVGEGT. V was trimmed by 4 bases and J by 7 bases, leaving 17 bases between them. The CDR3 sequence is CASSSLLDRRNSPLHF. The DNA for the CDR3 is TGTGCCAGCAGTTCCCTCCTGGACAGAAGGAATTCACCCCTCCACTTT.

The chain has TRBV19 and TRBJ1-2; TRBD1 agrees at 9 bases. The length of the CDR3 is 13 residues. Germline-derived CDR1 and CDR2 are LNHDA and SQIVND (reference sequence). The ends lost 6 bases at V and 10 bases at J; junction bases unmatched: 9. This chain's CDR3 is CASRAPGQGIYTF. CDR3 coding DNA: TGTGCCAGTAGAGCCCCAGGACAGGGGATCTACACCTTC.

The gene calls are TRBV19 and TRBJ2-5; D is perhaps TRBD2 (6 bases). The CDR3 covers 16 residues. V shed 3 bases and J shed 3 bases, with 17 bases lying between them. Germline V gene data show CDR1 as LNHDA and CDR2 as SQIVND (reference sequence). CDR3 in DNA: TGTGCCAGTAGTATTAACCGCGGGGTCTCAAAAGAGACCCAGTACTTC. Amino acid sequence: CASSINRGVSKETQYF.

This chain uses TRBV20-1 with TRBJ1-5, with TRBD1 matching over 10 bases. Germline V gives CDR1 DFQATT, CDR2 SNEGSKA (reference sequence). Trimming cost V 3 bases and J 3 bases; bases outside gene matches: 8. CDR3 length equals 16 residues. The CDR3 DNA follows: TGCAGTGCTAGTAGCTTCGACAGGGGGCTCAATCAGCCCCAGCATTTT. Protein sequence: CSASSFDRGLNQPQHF.

For the CDR3, the DNA is TGTGCCAGCAGCGGACAGGGAGGGCACATTCAGTACTTC. Protein product: CASSGQGGHIQYF. This chain connects TRBV6-6 to TRBJ2-4, with a tentative D call TRBD1 (8 bases). From germline, CDR1 is MNHNY and CDR2 SVGAGI (reference sequence). Trimming cost V 6 bases and J 8 bases, with 14 bases left between them. The CDR3 loop spans 13 amino acids.